These T cell receptor beta chains were read from a single sample in a study of T-cell reconstitution after alpha-beta-depleted transplantation in children. TCRdb re-derived calls from the PCR reads in MiXCR, one entry per CDR3 protein. Among 200,000 to 250,000 distinct CDR3 sequences listed, roughly 11% were seen once. The material was PBMCs, obtained before TCRalphabeta/CD19-depleted stem cell transplant. The origin of the receptors is a child less than two years old with acute myeloid leukemia, due to receive a stem cell transplant. CDR3s include the opening cysteine and the closing phenylalanine or tryptophan. A D gene is named only where the DNA matches it firmly. A clone size is listed for some rows: how often the clone was seen (once, few, many), or a class if it is expanded.

j_gene | abundance | d_gene | len | v_gene | CDR3aa | CDR3nt
TRBJ2-7 | NA | NA | 14 | TRBV19 | CASSRTSSSYEQYF | TGTGCCAGTAGTCGGACTTCTAGCTCCTACGAGCAGTACTTC
TRBJ1-1 | many | TRBD1 | 13 | TRBV12-3/TRBV12-4 | CASGTGYDTEAFF | TGTGCCAGCGGGACAGGGTACGACACTGAAGCTTTCTTT
TRBJ2-1 | many | TRBD2 | 16 | TRBV3-1 | CASSQGAGEFYNEQFF | TGTGCCAGCAGCCAAGGAGCGGGGGAGTTCTACAATGAGCAGTTCTTC
TRBJ2-7 | few | NA | 13 | TRBV5-8 | CASSHRVSYEQYF | TGTGCCAGCAGCCACCGGGTCAGCTACGAGCAGTACTTC
TRBJ2-5 | many | NA | 13 | TRBV12-3/TRBV12-4 | CASSFRREETQYF | TGTGCCAGCAGTTTCCGGCGGGAAGAGACCCAGTACTTC
TRBJ1-5 | many | NA | 13 | TRBV28 | CASTLVGNQPQHF | TGTGCCAGCACACTAGTAGGCAATCAGCCCCAGCATTTT
TRBJ2-5 | many | TRBD1 | 13 | TRBV2 | CASSRQGQETQYF | TGTGCCAGCAGTAGACAGGGGCAAGAGACCCAGTACTTC
TRBJ2-7 | large | NA | 13 | TRBV2 | CASSSGMSYEQYF | TGTGCCAGCAGTAGCGGCATGAGCTACGAGCAGTACTTC
TRBJ2-5 | many | NA | 13 | TRBV20-1 | CSASLTDQETQYF | TGCAGTGCTAGTCTCACAGACCAAGAGACCCAGTACTTC
TRBJ2-2 | many | NA | 14 | TRBV29-1 | CSVDLDRNTGELFF | TGCAGCGTTGATTTGGACCGAAACACCGGGGAGCTGTTTTTT
TRBJ2-7 | many | NA | 13 | TRBV28 | CASMTEPLYEQYF | TGTGCCAGCATGACAGAGCCGTTATACGAGCAGTACTTC
TRBJ1-4 | many | TRBD1 | 13 | TRBV20-1 | CSAGGGAGEKLFF | TGCAGTGCCGGAGGGGGCGCAGGGGAAAAACTGTTTTTT
TRBJ2-5 | many | NA | 17 | TRBV5-1 | CASSLKAIQWGQETQYF | TGCGCCAGCAGCTTGAAGGCGATCCAATGGGGCCAAGAGACCCAGTACTTC
TRBJ2-3 | many | TRBD2 | 17 | TRBV5-1 | CASSLPLAGGPADTQYF | TGCGCCAGCAGCTTACCTTTAGCGGGAGGGCCTGCAGATACGCAGTATTTT
TRBJ2-7 | many | TRBD2 | 16 | TRBV11-2 | CASSLGFSGGTYEQYF | TGTGCCAGCAGCTTAGGATTTAGCGGGGGGACCTACGAGCAGTACTTC
TRBJ2-2 | NA | NA | 16 | TRBV7-8 | CASSPRLQRDTGELFF | TGTGCCAGCAGCCCTCGGTTGCAGCGGGACACCGGGGAGCTGTTTTTT
TRBJ1-1 | many | TRBD1 | 14 | TRBV20-1 | CSAQTGTGAGEAFF | TGCAGTGCTCAGACCGGGACAGGGGCGGGTGAAGCTTTCTTT